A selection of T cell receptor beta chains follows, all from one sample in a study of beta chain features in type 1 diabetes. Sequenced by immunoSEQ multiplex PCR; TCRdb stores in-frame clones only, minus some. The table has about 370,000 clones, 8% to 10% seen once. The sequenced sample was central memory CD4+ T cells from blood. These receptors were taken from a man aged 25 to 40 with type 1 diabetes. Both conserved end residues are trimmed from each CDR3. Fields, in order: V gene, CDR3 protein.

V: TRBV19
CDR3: ASSTDGPGLAGANEQF

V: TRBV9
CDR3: ASSGADYEQY

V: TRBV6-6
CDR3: ASQQVWGETQY

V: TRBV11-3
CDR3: ASSLVASDTQY

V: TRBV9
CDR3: ASSVGQERDVSYNEQF

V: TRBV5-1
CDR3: ASSLEGTSKADTQY

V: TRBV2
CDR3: ASSTGTGGSEAF

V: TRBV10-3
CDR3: AIASGGRKETQY

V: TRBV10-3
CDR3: AISETSGRFYEQF

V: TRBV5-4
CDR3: ASSGLAGGNNEQF

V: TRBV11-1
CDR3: ASSPRDRTHEQY

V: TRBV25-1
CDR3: ASSLPSSYEQY

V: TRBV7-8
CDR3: ASSLNSDEQF

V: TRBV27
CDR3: ASSTLLGGGGANVLT

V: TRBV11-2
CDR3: ASSLAGGTTEAF

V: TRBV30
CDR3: AWSVGQLSGELF

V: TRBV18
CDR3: ASSPPLTGGETQY

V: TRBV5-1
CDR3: ASSLVGATGNVRSGANVLT

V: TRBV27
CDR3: ASIQKPGLAGVYEQY

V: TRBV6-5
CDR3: ASIQRDRDRDTQY

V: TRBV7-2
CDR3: ASSLGQGQWGDEAF

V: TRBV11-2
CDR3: ASSLVSETEAF

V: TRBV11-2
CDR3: ASSFQTSGSGNNEQF

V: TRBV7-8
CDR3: AGPSGGEANEQF

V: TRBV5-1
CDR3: ASSLTIDSYGYT

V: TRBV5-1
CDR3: ASSLSGTGNQPQH

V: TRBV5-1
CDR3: ASSLDPSGREEF

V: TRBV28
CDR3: ASSSQRAYEQY

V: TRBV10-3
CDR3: ATRGTGADTQY

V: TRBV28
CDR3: ASRDLGSPLH

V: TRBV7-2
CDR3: ASSRTSSEQY

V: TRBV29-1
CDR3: SVAHEGGYT

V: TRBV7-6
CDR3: ASSLGQNYGYT

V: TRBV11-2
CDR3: ASSLGHSQETQY

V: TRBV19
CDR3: ASSITTYSNQPQH

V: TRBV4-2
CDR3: ASSPGQREGIYGYT

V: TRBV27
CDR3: ASSSDPGLEQF

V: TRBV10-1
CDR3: ASSAAGGPRTGELF

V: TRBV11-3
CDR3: ASKRQGFGTGELF

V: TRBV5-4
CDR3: ASSPGQGAIIITNYGYT

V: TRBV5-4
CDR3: ASSFYGANYGYT

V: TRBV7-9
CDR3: ASSPAITSGSDGELF

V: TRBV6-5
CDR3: ASKTGGVRTDTQY

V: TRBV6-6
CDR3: ASSYSSQGTQY

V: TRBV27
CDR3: ASSLRGVYSNEQF